The sequence of this TCR beta chain was determined in a study of CD8+CD57+ T cells in acquired aplastic anemia (dated by TCRdb to between 2017 and 2018). For the wider study: Extracted DNA from sorted CD4+ and CD8+ cells averaged around 3.3 ug, ranging from 0.2 to 27.4 ug. Healthy donor samples averaged approximately 10 million reads for CD4+ and under 14 million for CD8+ cells.

On this clonotype: There is no known antigen for this receptor. No base quality information exists; no much larger clone differs at one position.

The germline V gene supplies CDR1 SNHLY and CDR2 FYNNEI. The CDR3 contains 15 residues, cysteine and phenylalanine counted. Of all the DNA, just the CDR3 is kept, 45 bases in frame from base 1. V is shortened by 1 base, J by 5 bases, and the region joining them spans 14 bases. Genomic DNA served as template for TCR beta VDJ combination and CDR3 sequence profiling. TCR repertoire sequencing was run on an Illumina HiSeq 2000. The original methods were these. TRBV/TRBJ rearrangement plots, CDR3 size and DJ length profiles, and Simpson's diversity index were used to assess repertoires. The most abundant DNA sequence in the deep sequencing data was taken as the immunodominant clone. CDR3 amino acid sequences were checked for sharing across subjects and were also compared against the VDJdb database and published repertoires. Through fastp at Q25 and MiXCR, TCRdb rebuilt clones from the public reads, retaining in-frame beta chains. Rows matching on CDR3 protein sequence are summarized as one entry with the most common DNA and genes. None of the V and J calls come from the authors' own analysis; TCRdb made them. Here the sample has some 190,000 distinct CDR3 sequences; 50% to 55% occur a single time. The biggest ten clones account for about 17% of the sample.

The study deep-sequenced TCR repertoires of sorted CD4+ and CD8+ blood T cells from severe aplastic anemia patients and healthy subjects. Ficoll-Paque density gradient centrifugation was used to isolate peripheral blood mononuclear cells. Before DNA extraction, CD4+ and CD8+ T cells were sorted by FACS or by magnetic beads. Results and caveats for the whole study, not just this receptor: Between patients and healthy controls, no significant difference in CD8+ Simpson's diversity was found (P=0.060). Although under 35 CD8+ CDR3 sequences were shared by patients and controls, these sequences appeared highly expressed in patients and within the immunodominant clones of patients.

The clonotype was recovered from a human donor in good health, serving as a control. Sample: sorted CD4+, CD8+, or CD8+CD57+ T cells (not recorded which) from PBMCs. The rearranged chain carries TRBV2 and TRBJ2-5; no D segment can be confidently identified. The DNA sequence follows: TGTGCCAGCAGTGAAGTGGTGAGCTGGCAGGAGACCCAGTACTTC. Translated, it gives CASSEVVSWQETQYF.